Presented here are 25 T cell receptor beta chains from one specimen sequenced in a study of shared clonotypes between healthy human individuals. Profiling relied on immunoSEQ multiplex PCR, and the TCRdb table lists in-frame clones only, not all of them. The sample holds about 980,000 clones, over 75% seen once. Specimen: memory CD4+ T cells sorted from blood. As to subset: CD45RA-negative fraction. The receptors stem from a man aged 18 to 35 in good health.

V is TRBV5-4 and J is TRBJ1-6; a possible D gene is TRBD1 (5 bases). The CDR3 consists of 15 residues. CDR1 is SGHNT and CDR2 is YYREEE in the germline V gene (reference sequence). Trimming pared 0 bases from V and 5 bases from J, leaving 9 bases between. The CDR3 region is CASSLGQLDNSPLHF. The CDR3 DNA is TGTGCCAGCAGCTTGGGACAGCTGGATAATTCACCCCTCCACTTT.

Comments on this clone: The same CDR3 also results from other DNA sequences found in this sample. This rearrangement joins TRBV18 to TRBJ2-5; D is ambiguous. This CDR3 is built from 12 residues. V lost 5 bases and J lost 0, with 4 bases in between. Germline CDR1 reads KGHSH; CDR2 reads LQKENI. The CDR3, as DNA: TGTGCCAGCTCATCGTACCAAGAGACCCAGTACTTC. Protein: CASSSYQETQYF.

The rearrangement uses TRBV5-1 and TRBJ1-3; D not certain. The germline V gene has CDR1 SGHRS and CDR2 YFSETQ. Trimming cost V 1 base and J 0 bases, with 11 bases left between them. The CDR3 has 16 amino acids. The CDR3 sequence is CASSLWADFSGNTIYF. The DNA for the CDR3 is TGCGCCAGCAGCTTGTGGGCGGACTTCTCTGGAAACACCATATATTTT.

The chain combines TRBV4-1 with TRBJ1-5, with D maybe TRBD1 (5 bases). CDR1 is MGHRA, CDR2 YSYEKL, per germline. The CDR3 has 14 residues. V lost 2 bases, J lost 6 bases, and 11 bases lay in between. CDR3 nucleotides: TGCGCCAGCAGCCAACCCGGGGGGGTTCAGCCCCAGCATTTT. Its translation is CASSQPGGVQPQHF.

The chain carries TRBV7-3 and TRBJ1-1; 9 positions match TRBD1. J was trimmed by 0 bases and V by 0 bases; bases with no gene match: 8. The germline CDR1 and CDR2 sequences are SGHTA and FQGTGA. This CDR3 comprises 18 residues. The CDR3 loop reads CASSLTPGTGNMNTEAFF. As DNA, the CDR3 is TGTGCCAGCAGCTTAACGCCTGGGACAGGGAATATGAACACTGAAGCTTTCTTT.

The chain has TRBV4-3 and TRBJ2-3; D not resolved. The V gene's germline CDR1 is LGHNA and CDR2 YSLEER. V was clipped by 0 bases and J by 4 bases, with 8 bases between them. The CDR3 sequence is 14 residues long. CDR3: CASSQEGAADTQYF. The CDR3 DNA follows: TGCGCCAGCAGCCAAGAAGGTGCGGCAGATACGCAGTATTTT.

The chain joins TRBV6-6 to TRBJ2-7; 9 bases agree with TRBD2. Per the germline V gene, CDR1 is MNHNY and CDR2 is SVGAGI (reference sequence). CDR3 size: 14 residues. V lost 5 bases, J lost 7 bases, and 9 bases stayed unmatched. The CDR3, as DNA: TGTGCCAGCAGTCGGATAGCGGGAGTGGGTGAGCAGTACTTC. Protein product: CASSRIAGVGEQYF.

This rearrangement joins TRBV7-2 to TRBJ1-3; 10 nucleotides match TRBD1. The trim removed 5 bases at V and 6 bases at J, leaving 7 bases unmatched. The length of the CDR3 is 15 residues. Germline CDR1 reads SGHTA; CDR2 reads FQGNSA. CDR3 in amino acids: CASSPRDRGANTIYF. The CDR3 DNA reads TGTGCCAGCAGCCCCCGGGACAGGGGAGCAAACACCATATATTTT.

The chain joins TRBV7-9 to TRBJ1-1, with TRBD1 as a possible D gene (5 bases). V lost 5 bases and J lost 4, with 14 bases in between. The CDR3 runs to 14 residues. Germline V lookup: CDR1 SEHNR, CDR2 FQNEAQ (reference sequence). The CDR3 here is CASSPRVGATEAFF. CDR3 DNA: TGTGCCAGCAGCCCCAGGGTCGGGGCCACTGAAGCTTTCTTT.

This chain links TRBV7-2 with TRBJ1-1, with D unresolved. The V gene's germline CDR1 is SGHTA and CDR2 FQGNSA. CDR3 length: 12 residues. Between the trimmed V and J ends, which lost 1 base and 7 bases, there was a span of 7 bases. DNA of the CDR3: TGTGCCAGCAGCTTAGGGCTGGGTGAAGCTTTCTTT. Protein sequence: CASSLGLGEAFF. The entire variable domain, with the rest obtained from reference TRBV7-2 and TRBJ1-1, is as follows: GAGVSQSPSNKVTEKGKDVELRCDPISGHTALYWYRQSLGQGLEFLIYFQGNSAPDKSGLPSDRFSAERTGGSVSTLTIQRTQQEDSAVYLCASSLGLGEAFFGQGTRLTVV.

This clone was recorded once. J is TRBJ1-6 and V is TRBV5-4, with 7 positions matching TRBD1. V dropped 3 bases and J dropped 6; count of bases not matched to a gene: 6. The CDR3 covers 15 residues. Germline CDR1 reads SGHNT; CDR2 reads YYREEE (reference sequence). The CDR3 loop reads CASSSDRPGNSPLHF. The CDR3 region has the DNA TGTGCCAGCAGCTCGGACAGGCCTGGTAATTCACCCCTCCACTTT.

DNA of the CDR3: TGTGCCAGCTCGGTCGGGGCTAACGACCTCTACGAGCAGTACTTC. Translation: CASSVGANDLYEQYF. The V and J genes are TRBV9 and TRBJ2-7, with D possibly being TRBD1 or TRBD2 (5 bases each). The germline V gene encodes CDR1 SGDLS and CDR2 YYNGEE. Trimming removed 7 bases from V and 3 bases from J, with 20 bases in between. This CDR3 comprises 15 residues.

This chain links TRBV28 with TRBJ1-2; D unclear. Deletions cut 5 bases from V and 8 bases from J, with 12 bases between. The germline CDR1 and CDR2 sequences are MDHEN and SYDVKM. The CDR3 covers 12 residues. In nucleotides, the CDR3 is TGTGCCAGCAGTCTTTACAGCCAAGGCTACACCTTC. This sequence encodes CASSLYSQGYTF.

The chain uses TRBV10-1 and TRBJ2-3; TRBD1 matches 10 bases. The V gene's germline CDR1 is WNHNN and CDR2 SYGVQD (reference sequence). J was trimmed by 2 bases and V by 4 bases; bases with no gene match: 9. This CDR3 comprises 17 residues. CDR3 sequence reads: CASSGPGQGSSTDTQYF. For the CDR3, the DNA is TGCGCCAGCAGTGGGCCGGGACAGGGGTCCTCCACAGATACGCAGTATTTT.

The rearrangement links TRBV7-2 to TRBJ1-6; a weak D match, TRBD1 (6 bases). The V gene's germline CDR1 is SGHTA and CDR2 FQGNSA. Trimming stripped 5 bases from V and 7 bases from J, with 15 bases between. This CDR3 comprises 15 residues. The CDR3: CASSPGRDKNSPLHF. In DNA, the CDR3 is TGTGCCAGCAGCCCGGGGCGGGACAAAAATTCACCCCTCCACTTT.

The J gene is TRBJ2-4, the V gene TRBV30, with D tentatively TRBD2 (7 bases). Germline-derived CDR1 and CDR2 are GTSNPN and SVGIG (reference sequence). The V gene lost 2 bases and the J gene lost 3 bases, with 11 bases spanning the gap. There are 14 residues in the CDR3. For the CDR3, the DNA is TGTGCCTGGAGTCTAGGGGGGGTCAAAAACATTCAGTACTTC. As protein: CAWSLGGVKNIQYF.

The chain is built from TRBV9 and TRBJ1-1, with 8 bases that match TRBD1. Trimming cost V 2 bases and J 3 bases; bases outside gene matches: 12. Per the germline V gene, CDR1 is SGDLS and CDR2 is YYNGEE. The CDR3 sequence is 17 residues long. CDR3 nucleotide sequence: TGTGCCAGCAGCGTTTCGTCAGGGGGCGTCCTGGACACTGAAGCTTTCTTT. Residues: CASSVSSGGVLDTEAFF.

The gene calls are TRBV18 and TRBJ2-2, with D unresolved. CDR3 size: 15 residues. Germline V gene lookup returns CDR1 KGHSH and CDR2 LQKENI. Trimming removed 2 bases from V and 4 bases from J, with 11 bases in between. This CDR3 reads CASSPASMSTGELFF. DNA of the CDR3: TGTGCCAGCTCACCAGCCAGTATGAGCACCGGGGAGCTGTTTTTT.

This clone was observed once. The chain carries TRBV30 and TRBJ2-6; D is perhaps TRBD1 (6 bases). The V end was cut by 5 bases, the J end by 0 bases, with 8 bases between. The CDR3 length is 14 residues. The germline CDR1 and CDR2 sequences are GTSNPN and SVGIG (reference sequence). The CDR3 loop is CAWGGSSGANVLTF. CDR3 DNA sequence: TGTGCCTGGGGGGGCTCCTCTGGGGCCAACGTCCTGACTTTC.

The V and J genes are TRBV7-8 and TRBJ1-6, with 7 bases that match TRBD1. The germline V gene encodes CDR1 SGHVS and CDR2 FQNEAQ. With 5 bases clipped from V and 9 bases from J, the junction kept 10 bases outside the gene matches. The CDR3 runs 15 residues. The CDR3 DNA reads TGTGCCAGCAGCGGGTCCGGACAGGTTACTTCACCCCTCCACTTT. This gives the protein CASSGSGQVTSPLHF.

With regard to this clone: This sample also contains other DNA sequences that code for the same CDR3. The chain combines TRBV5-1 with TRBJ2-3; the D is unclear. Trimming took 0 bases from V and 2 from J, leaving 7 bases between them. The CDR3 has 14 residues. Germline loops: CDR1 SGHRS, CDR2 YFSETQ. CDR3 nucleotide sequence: TGCGCCAGCAGCTTGGGACATTTCACAGATACGCAGTATTTT. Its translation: CASSLGHFTDTQYF.

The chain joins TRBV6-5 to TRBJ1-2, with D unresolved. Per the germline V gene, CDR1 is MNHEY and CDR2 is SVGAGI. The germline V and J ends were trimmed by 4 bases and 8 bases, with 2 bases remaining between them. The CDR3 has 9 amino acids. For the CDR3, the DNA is TGTGCCAGCAGTTTAGGCTACACCTTC. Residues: CASSLGYTF.

CDR3 region: CASSYGLAGVEQFF. The DNA for the CDR3 is TGTGCCAGCAGCTATGGACTAGCGGGAGTTGAGCAGTTCTTC. The rearrangement uses TRBV7-9 and TRBJ2-1, with TRBD2 matching 13 bases. Germline assignment: CDR1 SEHNR and CDR2 FQNEAQ (reference sequence). V was clipped by 4 bases and J by 9 bases; unmatched bases: 3. The CDR3 has 14 residues.

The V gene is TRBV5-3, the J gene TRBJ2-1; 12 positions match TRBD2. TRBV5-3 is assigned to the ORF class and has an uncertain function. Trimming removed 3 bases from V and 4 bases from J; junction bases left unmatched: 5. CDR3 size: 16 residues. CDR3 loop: CARSSVLAGGYNEQFF. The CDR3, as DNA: TGTGCCAGAAGCTCGGTACTAGCGGGGGGATACAATGAGCAGTTCTTC.

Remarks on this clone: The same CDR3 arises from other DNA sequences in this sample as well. CDR3 region: CASSYRDEQYF. The DNA of the CDR3 is TGTGCCAGCAGCTACCGGGACGAGCAGTACTTC. The chain recombines TRBV5-6 with TRBJ2-7; no definite D call. This CDR3 is built from 11 residues. The V and J ends lost 3 bases and 5 bases respectively, with 6 bases between them. Germline CDR1 reads SGHDT; CDR2 reads YYEEEE.